This record looks at one T cell receptor beta chain sequence and its context. What it recognizes is unknown. Sequenced with the Oncomine TCR Beta short-read assay was DNA taken from cultured CD4+ T cells. TCRdb independently ran MiXCR on the PCR reads; one entry per CDR3 protein. Among fewer than 7,000 distinct CDR3 sequences listed, more than 60% were seen once. These data are taken from a study of vaccination and CD4 T cells after COVID-19. Overall study context: Each individual in the study obtained two doses of BNT162b2 or mRNA-1273 vaccine. Post-COVID samples had a sampling time that fell a median 101 days after diagnosis (range 35 to 161). Collection of post-vaccine samples followed dose two by a median approximately 76 days, spanning a range of 14 to 241. Overall study findings and caveats: Convalescent patients had 304 of 307 vaccine-specific clones showing spike mono-reactivity.

Treatment noted: roughly 11-day PBMC culture with coronavirus spike peptide pools or control peptides (ViraFEST assay). CDR1 and CDR2 from the germline V gene are DFQATT and SNEGSKA (reference sequence). The CDR3 consists of 15 residues. The V gene end was trimmed by 2 bases and the J gene end by 4 bases; junction bases not matched to a gene: 10. The receptor was isolated from a human donor who had recovered from COVID-19. The sample comprised CD4+ T cells from blood, cultured in vitro. The chain employs TRBV20-1 and TRBJ2-5, with TRBD2 matching 7 bases. CDR3 nucleotides: TGCAGTGCTAGACCTTGGGGGGGGACCGGAGAGACCCAGTACTTC. Protein product: CSARPWGGTGETQYF.